This T cell receptor beta chain stems from a study of monozygotic twins with cystic fibrosis. Broader study findings: Monozygotic CF twin pairs shared significantly more nucleotide-identical clonotypes than unrelated CF individuals did. Co-twins had the most similar V usage for 13 of 16 pairs, J for 8.

The CDR3 covers 14 residues. V gave up 2 bases and J gave up 4 bases, with 11 bases separating them. Germline CDR1 is MNHEY and CDR2 is SVGAGI. The protocol was immunoSEQ multiplex PCR, while the TCRdb copy is restricted to in-frame clones and leaves out a portion. In the table there are 14,000 to 15,000 clones, more than 75% of which are singletons. For this clone: Its antigen remains unknown.

Source material: blood. This rearrangement joins TRBV6-5 to TRBJ1-1; D is unclear. The TCR sequence derives from a boy under 18 with cystic fibrosis. CDR3 loop: CASSYAQSGTEAFF. As DNA, the CDR3 is TGTGCCAGCAGTTACGCACAGTCGGGCACTGAAGCTTTCTTT.